The 15 T cell receptor beta chains given below trace back to one sample, sequenced in a study of cytomegalovirus exposure and HLA in healthy donors. Primers: 60 Vbeta forward and 13 Jbeta reverse. Repertoires were generated with immunoSEQ multiplex PCR, while TCRdb's copy carries only in-frame clones and drops some. The data contain roughly 130,000 clones, 80% of them singletons. The sequencing sample was made of PBMCs. All receptors derive from a man aged 35 to 55 in good health and CMV-seronegative.

The J gene is TRBJ2-7, the V gene TRBV5-1, with TRBD2 as a possible D gene (5 bases). CDR3 size: 13 residues. Germline V CDR1 and CDR2: SGHRS, YFSETQ. V was shortened by 2 bases and J by 4 bases, with 10 bases between the two germline ends. The CDR3 spells CASSFGSGYEQYF. As DNA, the CDR3 is TGCGCCAGCAGCTTTGGCAGCGGATACGAGCAGTACTTC.

Details on this clone: Other nucleotide sequences in the sample specify the same CDR3. This chain joins TRBV28 and TRBJ1-5; 7 bases map to TRBD1. Looked up from germline, CDR1 is MDHEN and CDR2 is SYDVKM. The length of the CDR3 is 13 residues. J lost 6 bases, V lost 2 bases, and 1 base had no gene match. CDR3 amino acids: CASSLQGGQPQHF. The DNA for the CDR3 is TGTGCCAGCAGTTTACAGGGGGGTCAGCCCCAGCATTTT.

The V and J genes are TRBV5-1 and TRBJ2-5, with D possibly TRBD2 on 5 matching bases. CDR1 SGHRS and CDR2 YFSETQ come from the germline V gene. This CDR3 is 14 amino acids long. The V end was cut by 3 bases, the J end by 4 bases, with 13 bases between. The CDR3 sequence: CASSWAGERETQYF. CDR3 sequence (DNA): TGCGCCAGCAGCTGGGCCGGGGAGAGAGAGACCCAGTACTTC.

This clone has just one count. The chain has TRBV7-9 and TRBJ2-3; TRBD1 matches at 10 bases. The CDR3 is 15 residues long. Trimming removed 5 bases from V and 1 base from J; junction bases left unmatched: 3. Germline V lookup: CDR1 SEHNR, CDR2 FQNEAQ (reference sequence). The chain's CDR3 is CASSPGTGGTDTQYF. The CDR3 bases are TGTGCCAGCAGCCCCGGGACAGGGGGCACAGATACGCAGTATTTT.

The chain uses TRBV5-1 and TRBJ1-4; D gene unclear. The CDR3 totals 14 residues. V lost 0 bases to trimming and J lost 7 bases, with 10 bases between them. Germline CDR1 SGHRS, CDR2 YFSETQ. In nucleotides, the CDR3 is TGCGCCAGCAGCTTGGGTCAGAATGGTGAAAAACTGTTTTTT. Translating it yields CASSLGQNGEKLFF.

The DNA of the CDR3 is TGTGCCAGCAGGTACCTAGATTCCGGGGAGCTGTTTTTT. This sequence encodes CASRYLDSGELFF. The V gene is TRBV27, the J gene TRBJ2-2; D ambiguous. Trimming took off 6 bases at V and 6 bases at J, with 11 bases between the two ends. The CDR3 loop spans 13 amino acids. CDR1 and CDR2 from the germline V gene are MNHEY and SMNVEV (reference sequence).

The CDR3 nucleotides read TGTGCCATCAGTGAGTTAGAGGACACATCCTACGAGCAGTACTTC. This codes for CAISELEDTSYEQYF. This chain joins TRBV10-3 and TRBJ2-7, with TRBD1 as a possible D gene (5 bases). Trimming shortened V by 1 base and J by 1 base, and 11 bases separated the two germline ends. The CDR3 covers 15 residues. Germline-derived CDR1 and CDR2 are ENHRY and SYGVKD.

In its sample, this clone was seen a few times. Additional DNA sequences in this sample encode the identical CDR3. The rearrangement links TRBV9 to TRBJ2-6; D remains unclear. V was shortened by 1 base and J by 0 bases, with 2 bases between the two germline ends. Per the germline V gene, CDR1 is SGDLS and CDR2 is YYNGEE. The CDR3 totals 14 residues. The CDR3 coding sequence is TGTGCCAGCAGCGTATACTCTGGGGCCAACGTCCTGACTTTC. This gives the protein CASSVYSGANVLTF.

The chain links TRBV6-1 to TRBJ2-7, with 7 bases lining up with TRBD1. V dropped 7 bases and J dropped 2; count of bases not matched to a gene: 8. CDR3 length: 14 residues. Germline V gene sequence: CDR1 MNHNS, CDR2 SASEGT. CDR3 amino acids: CASIRQGPAYEQYF. The CDR3 DNA is TGTGCCAGCATCAGACAGGGACCTGCCTACGAGCAGTACTTC.

The chain is built from TRBV19 and TRBJ1-4, with a weak D call TRBD1 (5 bases). Trimming removed 3 bases from V and 4 bases from J, with 6 bases in between. CDR1 and CDR2 from the germline V gene are LNHDA and SQIVND (reference sequence). The CDR3 runs to 13 residues. This CDR3 reads CASSIQGNEKLFF. The CDR3 DNA sequence: TGTGCCAGTAGTATCCAGGGTAATGAAAAACTGTTTTTT. Supplemented by reference TRBV19 and TRBJ1-4, the full variable domain reads DGGITQSPKYLFRKEGQNVTLSCEQNLNHDAMYWYRQDPGQGLRLIYYSQIVNDFQKGDIAEGYSVSREKKESFPLTVTSAQKNPTAFYLCASSIQGNEKLFFGSGTQLSVL.

This clone was observed a few times. J is TRBJ1-4 and V is TRBV7-2; TRBD1 might be the D (6 bases). CDR1 and CDR2 from the germline V gene are SGHTA and FQGNSA. This CDR3 is built from 14 residues. V lost 5 bases to trimming and J lost 6 bases, with 13 bases between them. The DNA of the CDR3 is TGTGCCAGCAGCCTACGGACAGAGCATGAAAAACTGTTTTTT. As protein: CASSLRTEHEKLFF.

The chain carries TRBV27 and TRBJ2-1; perhaps TRBD2 as D (5 bases). Germline CDR1 is MNHEY and CDR2 is SMNVEV (reference sequence). Trimming removed 3 bases at V and 9 bases at J, with 9 bases between. The CDR3 has 12 amino acids. The CDR3 spells CASSLLGVEQFF. In nucleotides, the CDR3 is TGTGCCAGCAGTTTGTTGGGAGTTGAGCAGTTCTTC.

The chain recombines TRBV7-9 with TRBJ2-2; no definite D call. This CDR3 has 12 residues. Per germline, CDR1 SEHNR and CDR2 FQNEAQ (reference sequence). Trimming took 5 bases from V and 7 from J, leaving 8 bases between them. DNA for the CDR3: TGTGCCAGCAGCCCCCTCTACGGGGAGCTGTTTTTT. Translating it yields CASSPLYGELFF. The full variable domain, with the rest looked up from reference TRBV7-9 and TRBJ2-2, is DTGVSQNPRHKITKRGQNVTFRCDPISEHNRLYWYRQTLGQGPEFLTYFQNEAQLEKSRLLSDRFSAERPKGSFSTLEIQRTEQGDSAMYLCASSPLYGELFFGEGSRLTVL.

The chain employs TRBV28 and TRBJ1-5, with 7 bases that match TRBD1. The germline V gene has CDR1 MDHEN and CDR2 SYDVKM. The CDR3 has 15 residues. The V gene end was trimmed by 1 base and the J gene end by 2 bases; junction bases not matched to a gene: 2. The CDR3: CASSLSQGGNQPQHF. CDR3 DNA sequence: TGTGCCAGCAGTTTATCCCAGGGGGGCAATCAGCCCCAGCATTTT.

This clone was counted a few times. The chain carries TRBV5-5 and TRBJ1-1; unclear D gene. V was clipped by 4 bases and J by 0 bases, with 16 bases between them. The CDR3 spans 16 residues. CDR1 is SGHKS, CDR2 YYEKEE, per germline (reference sequence). Here the CDR3 reads CASSAGRAPMNTEAFF. Written as DNA, the CDR3 is TGTGCCAGCAGCGCTGGGCGGGCACCAATGAACACTGAAGCTTTCTTT.